This T cell receptor (beta chain) was recovered during a study of spatial heterogeneity in lung cancer. Study-wide context: Among detected sequences, beta-chain ones consistently exceeded alpha-chain ones in number. Findings of the study overall: Ubiquitous, expanded tumor-derived TCRs were more frequently observed in blood at resection than at follow-up.

A note on this clonotype: The antigen is unknown.

Every TCR cDNA molecule bore a unique molecular identifier. MiXCR, applied by TCRdb to the 5' RACE reads, yields one record per CDR3 protein. The sample yields some 45,000 distinct CDR3 sequences, about 10% seen once. As for time point: sample taken at primary tumor resection. Without sorting, whole RNA was sequenced from tumor, nontumor lung or frozen PBMC. This sequence was found in a female donor with early-stage non-small cell lung cancer. The starting material was PBMCs, obtained at surgery.

The chain's CDR3 is CASSIPSEAFF. DNA for the CDR3: TGTGCCAGTAGTATTCCTTCTGAAGCTTTCTTT. This chain connects TRBV19 to TRBJ1-1; D unclear. Germline V gene sequence: CDR1 LNHDA, CDR2 SQIVND (reference sequence). Trimming stripped 3 bases from V and 6 bases from J, with 5 bases between. The CDR3 is 11 residues long. The full variable domain, its missing parts supplied by reference TRBV19 and TRBJ1-1, is DGGITQSPKYLFRKEGQNVTLSCEQNLNHDAMYWYRQDPGQGLRLIYYSQIVNDFQKGDIAEGYSVSREKKESFPLTVTSAQKNPTAFYLCASSIPSEAFFGQGTRLTVV.